This TCR beta chain was sequenced in a study of tumor-infiltrating lymphocytes in primary liver carcinoma. Study-wide context: All patients, whether men or women, fell within 30 to 69 years of age. Samples yielded about 3.65 to 7.5 million productive TCRbeta reads, similar across tissue types. Points from the study as a whole: Blood's top-250-clone fraction was significantly lower than that of tumors (p = 0.039).

cDNA specific to TCR beta was made from 450 to 650 ng of total RNA, with a constant-region primer employed for priming. Three rounds of nested multiplex PCR with slightly modified ARM-PCR produced TCR beta libraries. For approximately 11 cycles apiece, the opening two PCR rounds ran with TRBV1-TRBV30 forward primers and a C-beta reverse primer. In TCRdb, the multiplex PCR reads were re-called with MiXCR into one record per CDR3 protein. The sample lists 300,000 to 350,000 distinct CDR3 sequences; less than 65% were seen once. Blood RNA originated from unsorted whole blood, with germline DNA additionally extracted. Every patient had chronic HBV infection and was treatment-naive. CDR3 length equals 15 residues. Germline V gene sequence: CDR1 SGHAT, CDR2 FQNNGV. As concerns this clonotype: Antigen specificity is unknown. A junction boundary mismatches the germline segment, possibly from a read error.

The sequenced sample consisted of peripheral blood. This TCR came from a man aged 40-49 years with primary liver carcinoma and hepatitis B virus infection. The chain carries TRBV11-2 and TRBJ2-7; 7 positions match TRBD2. The CDR3 DNA sequence: TGTACCAGTAGCTTGGGGGGGTTCAGGAAGTACGAGCAGTACTTC. Protein product: CTSSLGGFRKYEQYF.